This TCR beta chain was captured by sequencing in a study of CD8 T cells in ankylosing spondylitis. Germline lookup yields CDR1 MNHNS and CDR2 SASEGT. V gave up 7 bases and J gave up 6 bases, with 16 bases separating them. The CDR3 contains 13 residues. This clonotype was observed many times. Quantitative 5'-RACE with molecular barcodes was used to make the TCR beta libraries. TCRdb reprocessed the 5' RACE reads via MiXCR and lists one record per CDR3 protein. Of more than 300,000 distinct CDR3 sequences in the sample, roughly 11% were seen once. The sequence was obtained from a female donor with ankylosing spondylitis or in good health (not recorded which). Input material: blood, either unsorted or a sorted T cell fraction (not recorded which). The rearrangement uses TRBV6-1 and TRBJ2-7; D not resolved. CDR3 sequence reads: CASTAVKVGEQYF. The CDR3 DNA reads TGTGCCAGCACGGCGGTAAAGGTCGGCGAGCAGTACTTC.